The source of this TCR beta chain is a study of cytomegalovirus exposure and HLA in healthy donors. Background on the study: Early on, a data release was issued that held roughly 80 million unique TCRs from HLA-typed donors. Study conclusions and caveats: Further analysis, carried out later, found HLA-associated TCR beta chains more clonally expanded than equally common other chains. Reports described diagnosis of cytomegalovirus status by the classifier as highly specific and sensitive. In vitro testing confirmed a few CMV-associated chains as specific for CMV antigens.

The V end was cut by 5 bases, the J end by 3 bases, with 8 bases between. Germline CDR1 and CDR2: MNHEY and SVGAGI. The CDR3 sequence is 12 residues long. The study ran its PCR with 60 Vbeta and 13 Jbeta primers. Method: immunoSEQ multiplex PCR; TCRdb's copy keeps in-frame clones and lacks some. Of more than 85,000 clones detected, roughly 84% appear once; the ten largest clones hold 1.2%. For this clone: Its specificity is not known.

The sequenced sample was PBMCs. The chain uses TRBV6-5 and TRBJ2-7, with a tentative D call TRBD1 (6 bases). The clonotype originates from a woman between 18 and 29 years old in good health and CMV-seronegative. DNA of the CDR3: TGTGCCAGCAGTGGACAGTTCTACGAGCAGTACTTC. Amino acid sequence: CASSGQFYEQYF.